This T cell receptor (beta chain) is from a study of blood T cell repertoires in COVID-19. Across the study: Acute and convalescent COVID-19 specimens originated in the United States, Italy and Spain. PBMCs, B-cell-depleted T cells, or T cells were the source of the cDNA or gDNA that made up the material.

Profiling relied on immunoSEQ multiplex PCR, and the TCRdb table lists in-frame clones only, not all of them. The sample has approximately 300,000 clones; around 89% are singletons. With 2 bases removed from V and 0 bases from J, the gap between germline ends came to 12 bases. The CDR3 sequence is 15 residues long. The specimen sequenced was peripheral blood. The source is a man aged 25 to 45 with acute or convalescent COVID-19. The chain carries TRBV5-3 and TRBJ2-7, with D perhaps TRBD2 (6 bases). TRBV5-3 falls under the ORF class, with uncertain function. Here the CDR3 reads CARSLTGGNSYEQYF. CDR3 sequence (DNA): TGTGCCAGAAGCTTAACAGGCGGGAACTCCTACGAGCAGTACTTC.